The sequence of this T cell receptor (beta chain) was determined in a study of brain T cells in children with intractable seizures. General study results and limits: Pre- and post-surgery blood differed in depth, so pre-surgery absences may be undersampling.

Time point specified: blood from clinic visit 5 months post-surgery; TSC patient then seizure free. Surgery cases with the highest brain T cell transcript signatures were chosen for sequencing. V lost 3 bases and J 2 bases, leaving 12 bases between the germline ends. Germline assignment: CDR1 SGHAT and CDR2 FQNNGV. This CDR3 is 15 amino acids long. Comments on this clone: The target antigen is unknown.

Measured with immunoSEQ multiplex PCR; TCRdb has only the in-frame clones, and not every one. The repertoire holds 340,000 or so clones, with 93% as singletons. The TCR originated in a boy under two years old with tuberous sclerosis and intractable seizures. This sequence joins TRBV11-2 and TRBJ2-3, with D unclear. This material consisted of peripheral blood, taken approximately 5 months after surgery. The CDR3: CASSLGSPHTDTQYF. The CDR3 DNA follows: TGTGCCAGCAGCTTGGGGTCCCCCCACACAGATACGCAGTATTTT.